What follows are 22 T cell receptor beta chains derived from one specimen sequenced in a study of blood T cell repertoires in COVID-19. Assay: immunoSEQ multiplex PCR; the TCRdb copy retains only in-frame clones and omits some. Of 50,000 to 60,000 clones in the sample, roughly four fifths are singletons; the top ten hold approximately 5.9%. The sample was peripheral blood. These receptors all stem from a human donor in a cohort sampled during active or convalescent COVID-19.

This chain uses TRBV4-2 with TRBJ1-2; D remains ambiguous. Trimming took off 0 bases at V and 7 bases at J, with 12 bases between the two ends. CDR1 is LGHNA and CDR2 is YNFKEQ in the germline V gene. The CDR3 consists of 14 residues. The CDR3 here is CASSQEAGIGGYTF. The CDR3 DNA reads TGTGCCAGCAGCCAAGAGGCGGGGATTGGTGGCTACACCTTC.

V gene TRBV7-8 combines with J gene TRBJ1-1, with D unresolved. The V and J ends lost 5 bases and 10 bases respectively, with 14 bases between them. Germline V gives CDR1 SGHVS, CDR2 FQNEAQ. This CDR3 region has 12 residues. The CDR3 sequence is CASSRGVMGAFF. As DNA, the CDR3 is TGTGCCAGCAGCCGCGGGGTGATGGGAGCTTTCTTT.

The chain employs TRBV19 and TRBJ1-2; TRBD1 aligns across 10 bases. Germline CDR1 LNHDA, CDR2 SQIVND (reference sequence). The CDR3 has 14 residues. V lost 6 bases, J lost 0 bases, and 1 base stayed unmatched. CDR3 nucleotides: TGTGCCAGTAGGGGGACAGGGGCTAACTATGGCTACACCTTC. It codes for CASRGTGANYGYTF.

This chain uses TRBV4-3 with TRBJ2-7; tentative D call: TRBD2 (6 bases). This CDR3 is 15 amino acids long. Trimming left V 0 bases short and J 3 bases short, with 12 bases between. Germline-derived CDR1 and CDR2 are LGHNA and YSLEER. The CDR3 DNA reads TGCGCCAGCAGCCAAGAGGAAGGGGAGGTCTACGAGCAGTACTTC. It is translated as CASSQEEGEVYEQYF.

V and J are TRBV7-9 and TRBJ2-1; 9 nucleotides align to TRBD2. CDR3 length: 16 amino acids. CDR1 is SEHNR and CDR2 is FQNEAQ in the germline V gene (reference sequence). The trim removed 1 base at V and 6 bases at J, leaving 7 bases unmatched. The CDR3 DNA reads TGTGCCAGCAGCTTAGTTGCTACTAGCGGGCGCAATGAGCAGTTCTTC. This sequence encodes CASSLVATSGRNEQFF.

The chain employs TRBV7-2 and TRBJ1-6; weak D call: TRBD1 (6 bases). The CDR3 contains 19 residues. Trimming pared 5 bases from V and 0 bases from J, leaving 20 bases between. The germline V gene encodes CDR1 SGHTA and CDR2 FQGNSA. The CDR3 nucleotides read TGTGCCAGCAGCGCCCAGCGGACAGCTCTTAGCTCCTATAATTCACCCCTCCACTTT. It specifies CASSAQRTALSSYNSPLHF.

This clone was seen a handful of times. This rearrangement joins TRBV4-3 to TRBJ1-4, with no clear D. The germline CDR1 and CDR2 sequences are LGHNA and YSLEER. V dropped 0 bases and J dropped 5 bases, with 16 bases sitting between them. The CDR3 length is 17 residues. DNA of the CDR3: TGCGCCAGCAGCCAAGATCTTGGAGGCGGCAAAAATGAAAAACTGTTTTTT. This translates into CASSQDLGGGKNEKLFF.

The V and J genes are TRBV5-4 and TRBJ1-6; a possible D gene is TRBD1 (5 bases). V shed 0 bases and J shed 7 bases, with 8 bases lying between them. CDR3 length: 14 residues. Germline V CDR1 and CDR2: SGHNT, YYREEE (reference sequence). CDR3 coding DNA: TGTGCCAGCAGCTTGGATGGGGGGAATTCACCCCTCCACTTT. It encodes CASSLDGGNSPLHF.

The DNA of the CDR3 is TGTGCCAGCTCACCACAGGGGGCGGAAGAGACCCAGTACTTC. It encodes CASSPQGAEETQYF. This sequence joins TRBV18 and TRBJ2-5; 7 nucleotides match TRBD1. The V gene end was trimmed by 1 base and the J gene end by 3 bases; junction bases not matched to a gene: 2. From germline, CDR1 is KGHSH and CDR2 LQKENI. The CDR3 totals 14 residues.

The sample holds one count of this clone. This sequence joins TRBV25-1 and TRBJ1-2; a possible D gene is TRBD1 (6 bases). Germline assignment: CDR1 MGHDK and CDR2 SYGVNS. There are 17 residues in the CDR3. The V gene lost 4 bases and the J gene lost 2 bases, with 20 bases spanning the gap. The DNA of the CDR3 is TGTGCCAGCAGTGGATCTCAAACCGGGACAATGAACTATGGCTACACCTTC. Translation gives CASSGSQTGTMNYGYTF.

The rearrangement uses TRBV18 and TRBJ2-7; 8 bases map to TRBD1. The junction had 14 bases not matched to a gene; V was cut back by 5 bases and J by 5 bases. The length of the CDR3 is 16 residues. CDR1 is KGHSH and CDR2 is LQKENI in the germline V gene. This CDR3 is CASSTSLQGVPNEQYF. The CDR3 region has the DNA TGTGCCAGCTCAACTAGTTTACAGGGGGTCCCCAACGAGCAGTACTTC.

CDR3 coding DNA: TGTGCCAGCAGTACCCAGGGGGCCGGCACTGAAGCTTTCTTT. Its translation is CASSTQGAGTEAFF. This chain links TRBV11-1 with TRBJ1-1; 8 bases agree with TRBD1. CDR3 length equals 14 residues. Losses at the gene ends were 6 bases for V and 4 bases for J; bases not matched to a gene: 7. CDR1 is SGHAT, CDR2 FQDESV, per germline (reference sequence).

This clone occurred once. The chain joins TRBV9 to TRBJ1-1; tentative D call: TRBD1 (5 bases). The germline V and J ends were trimmed by 5 bases and 5 bases, with 16 bases remaining between them. The CDR3 is 14 residues long. In germline, CDR1 is SGDLS, CDR2 YYNGEE. The CDR3 sequence: CASSLGGEGTEAFF. The CDR3 region has the DNA TGTGCCAGCAGTCTAGGAGGGGAAGGGACTGAAGCTTTCTTT.

This clone was seen only a few times. The V gene is TRBV14, the J gene TRBJ2-2; 8 nucleotides align to TRBD2. J was trimmed by 5 bases and V by 7 bases; bases with no gene match: 9. Germline V CDR1 and CDR2: SGHDN, FVKESK. This CDR3 is built from 15 residues. In DNA, the CDR3 is TGTGCCAGCACCCCCCTCGGCGGGGGGACCGGGGAGCTGTTTTTT. Protein product: CASTPLGGGTGELFF.

The chain combines TRBV19 with TRBJ1-2; the match to TRBD1 covers 7 bases. CDR1 and CDR2 from the germline V gene are LNHDA and SQIVND (reference sequence). The CDR3 runs to 16 residues. With V trimmed by 3 bases and J by 1 base, 8 bases remained unmatched. The CDR3 region has the DNA TGTGCCAGTAGTATGTTGGTGACAGGGAATAACTATGGCTACACCTTC. It yields the protein CASSMLVTGNNYGYTF.

V gene TRBV29-1 combines with J gene TRBJ2-7, with TRBD1 matching over 7 bases. CDR3 size: 14 residues. Germline-derived CDR1 and CDR2 are SQVTM and ANQGSEA. Losses at the gene ends were 6 bases for V and 2 bases for J; bases not matched to a gene: 10. Here the CDR3 DNA reads TGCAGCGTCACAAGGGGGCAGGGGGCCTACGAGCAGTACTTC. As protein: CSVTRGQGAYEQYF.

The V and J genes are TRBV21-1 and TRBJ1-1; no DNA check was done on the table's D call, TRBD1. TRBV21-1 is labeled a pseudogene. There are 16 residues in the CDR3. CDR3 protein: CASSKERTGPSLRAFF. For the CDR3, the DNA is TGTGCCAGCAGCAAAGAAAGGACAGGTCCTTCTTTACGAGCTTTCTTT.

The chain employs TRBV2 and TRBJ2-2, with a weak D call TRBD2 (5 bases). Germline CDR1 reads SNHLY; CDR2 reads FYNNEI. The germline V and J ends were trimmed by 6 bases and 4 bases, with 12 bases remaining between them. CDR3 length equals 14 residues. The chain's CDR3 is CASRGRLSTGELFF. CDR3 nucleotides: TGTGCCAGCAGGGGGAGACTGAGCACCGGGGAGCTGTTTTTT. The full variable domain, in which reference TRBV2 and TRBJ2-2 provide the parts outside the CDR3, is EPEVTQTPSHQVTQMGQEVILRCVPISNHLYFYWYRQILGQKVEFLVSFYNNEISEKSEIFDDQFSVERPDGSNFTLKIRSTKLEDSAMYFCASRGRLSTGELFFGEGSRLTVL.

The chain uses TRBV29-1 and TRBJ2-2; maybe TRBD1 (5 bases). Deletions cut 3 bases from V and 6 bases from J, with 11 bases between. The CDR3 is 13 amino acids. Germline-derived CDR1 and CDR2 are SQVTM and ANQGSEA. The CDR3 DNA reads as TGCAGCGTTGAGGGGCCGCCGGCCGGGGAGCTGTTTTTT. This encodes CSVEGPPAGELFF.

V gene TRBV7-2 combines with J gene TRBJ1-3; D remains unclear. This CDR3 spans 15 amino acids. Between the trimmed V and J ends, which lost 2 bases and 8 bases, there was a span of 16 bases. CDR1 is SGHTA, CDR2 FQGNSA, per germline. The CDR3 DNA reads as TGTGCCAGCAGCTTATGGGCCTCAAAGACCGACACCATATATTTT. Translating it yields CASSLWASKTDTIYF.

This chain connects TRBV19 to TRBJ1-5; D is unclear. The V and J ends lost 7 bases and 3 bases respectively, with 19 bases between them. Germline V gene lookup returns CDR1 LNHDA and CDR2 SQIVND (reference sequence). The CDR3 runs 16 residues. The CDR3, as DNA: TGTGCCAGTATTCAAACCCGCCGGGGATACAATCAGCCCCAGCATTTT. Its protein is CASIQTRRGYNQPQHF.

The chain has TRBV27 and TRBJ1-1; D is possibly TRBD1 (6 bases). Germline V gene lookup returns CDR1 MNHEY and CDR2 SMNVEV (reference sequence). The CDR3 has 14 residues. V was cut by 5 bases and J by 10 bases, with 20 bases left in between. The DNA of the CDR3 is TGTGCCAGCAGTCCCGAATATTACAGGGTAGGAGCTTTCTTT. Translation: CASSPEYYRVGAFF.